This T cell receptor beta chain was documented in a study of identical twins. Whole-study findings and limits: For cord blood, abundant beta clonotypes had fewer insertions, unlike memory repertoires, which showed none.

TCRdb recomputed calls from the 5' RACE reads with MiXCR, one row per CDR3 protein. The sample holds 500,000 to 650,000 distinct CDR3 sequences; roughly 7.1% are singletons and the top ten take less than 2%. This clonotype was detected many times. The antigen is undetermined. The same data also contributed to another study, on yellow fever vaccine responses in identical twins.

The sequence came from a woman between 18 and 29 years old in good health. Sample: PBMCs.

The CDR3: CASGRRQGRGDTQYF. In DNA, the CDR3 is TGTGCTAGTGGCCGACGACAGGGGAGGGGAGATACGCAGTATTTT. This chain joins TRBV12-5 and TRBJ2-3; D may be TRBD1 (8 bases). Between the trimmed V and J ends, which lost 6 bases and 5 bases, there was a span of 18 bases. The CDR3 totals 15 residues. Germline-derived CDR1 and CDR2 are LGHNT and FRNRAP.